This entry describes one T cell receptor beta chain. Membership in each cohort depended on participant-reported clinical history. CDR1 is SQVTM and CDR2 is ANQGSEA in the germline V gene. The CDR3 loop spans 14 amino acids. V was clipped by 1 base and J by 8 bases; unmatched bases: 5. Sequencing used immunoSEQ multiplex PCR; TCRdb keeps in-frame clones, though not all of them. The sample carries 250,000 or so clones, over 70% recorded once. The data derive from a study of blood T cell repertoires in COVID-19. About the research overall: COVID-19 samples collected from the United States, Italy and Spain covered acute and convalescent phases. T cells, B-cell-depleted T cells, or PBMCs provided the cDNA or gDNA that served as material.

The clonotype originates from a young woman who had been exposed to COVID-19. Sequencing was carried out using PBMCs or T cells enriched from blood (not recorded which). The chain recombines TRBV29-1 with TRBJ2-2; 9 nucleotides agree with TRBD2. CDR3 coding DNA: TGCAGCGTTGAAGGTAGCGGGAGTGTGGGGGAGCTGTTTTTT. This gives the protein CSVEGSGSVGELFF.